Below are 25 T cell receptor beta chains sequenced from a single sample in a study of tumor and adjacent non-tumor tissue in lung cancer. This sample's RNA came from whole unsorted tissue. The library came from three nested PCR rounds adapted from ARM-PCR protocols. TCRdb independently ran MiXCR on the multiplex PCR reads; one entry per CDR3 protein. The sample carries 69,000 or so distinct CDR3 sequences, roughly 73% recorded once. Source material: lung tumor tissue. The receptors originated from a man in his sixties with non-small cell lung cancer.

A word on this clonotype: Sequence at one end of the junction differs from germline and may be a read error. CDR3 amino acids: CVSSHSIWSTEAFF. In nucleotides, the CDR3 is TGTGTCAGCAGTCACTCGATCTGGAGCACTGAAGCTTTCTTT. The V call is TRBV6-5, the J call TRBJ1-1; D gene ambiguous. This CDR3 is 14 amino acids long. Germline V gives CDR1 MNHEY, CDR2 SVGAGI.

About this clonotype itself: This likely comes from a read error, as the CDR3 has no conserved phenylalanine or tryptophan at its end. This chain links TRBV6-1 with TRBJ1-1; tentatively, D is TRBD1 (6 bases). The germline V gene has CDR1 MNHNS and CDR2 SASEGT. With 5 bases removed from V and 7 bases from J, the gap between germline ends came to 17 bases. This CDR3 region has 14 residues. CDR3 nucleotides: TGTGCCAGCAGTTTCAGTGGGGGACACGATGAAGCTTTCTGT. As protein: CASSFSGGHDEAFC.

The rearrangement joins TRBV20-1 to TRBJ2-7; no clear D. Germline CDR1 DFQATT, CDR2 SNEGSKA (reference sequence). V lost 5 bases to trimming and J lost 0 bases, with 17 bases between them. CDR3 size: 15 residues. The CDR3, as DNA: TGCAGTGCTCCATGTCCCCAGGATCCCTCCTACGAGCAGTACTTC. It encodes CSAPCPQDPSYEQYF.

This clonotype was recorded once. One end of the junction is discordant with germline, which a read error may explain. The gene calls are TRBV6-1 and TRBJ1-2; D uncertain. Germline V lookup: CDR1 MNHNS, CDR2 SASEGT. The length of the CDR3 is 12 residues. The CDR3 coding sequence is TGTACCAGCGGAGACCAGGTCTATGGCTACACCTTC. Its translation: CTSGDQVYGYTF.

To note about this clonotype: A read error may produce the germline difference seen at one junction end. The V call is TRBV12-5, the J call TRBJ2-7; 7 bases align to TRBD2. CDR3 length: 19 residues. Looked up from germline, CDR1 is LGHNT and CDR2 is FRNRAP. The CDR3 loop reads CASALESSGFTIHPEEQYF. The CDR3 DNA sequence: TGTGCTAGTGCTTTGGAGTCTAGCGGCTTTACCATCCACCCGGAGGAGCAGTACTTC.

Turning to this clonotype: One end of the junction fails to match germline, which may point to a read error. CDR3 region: CASCGAQGDYGYTF. CDR3 coding DNA: TGTGCCAGCTGTGGAGCACAGGGGGACTATGGCTACACATTC. The V call is TRBV6-1, the J call TRBJ1-2, with TRBD1 identical over 8 bases. The CDR3 is 14 amino acids. Germline CDR1 is MNHNS and CDR2 is SASEGT.

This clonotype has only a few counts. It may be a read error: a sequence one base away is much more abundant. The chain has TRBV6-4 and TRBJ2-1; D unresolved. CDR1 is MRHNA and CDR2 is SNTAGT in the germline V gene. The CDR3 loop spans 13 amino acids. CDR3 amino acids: CVSSESVVHEQFF. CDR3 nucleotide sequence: TGTGTCAGCAGTGAGTCCGTAGTCCATGAGCAGTTCTTC.

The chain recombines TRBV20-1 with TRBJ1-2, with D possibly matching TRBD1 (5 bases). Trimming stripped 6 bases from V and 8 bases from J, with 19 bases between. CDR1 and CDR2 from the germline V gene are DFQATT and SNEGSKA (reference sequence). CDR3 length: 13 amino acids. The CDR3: CSAARRGGEGYTF. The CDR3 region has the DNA TGCAGTGCGGCAAGAAGAGGAGGGGAGGGCTACACCTTC.

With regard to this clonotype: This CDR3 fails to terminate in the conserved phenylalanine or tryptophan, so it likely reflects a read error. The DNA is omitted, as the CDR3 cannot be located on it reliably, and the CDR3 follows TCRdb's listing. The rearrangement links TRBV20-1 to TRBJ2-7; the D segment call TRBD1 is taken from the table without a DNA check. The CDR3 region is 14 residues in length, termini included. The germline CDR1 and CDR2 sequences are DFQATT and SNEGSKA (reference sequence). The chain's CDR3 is CSGVWTGGRNELYL.

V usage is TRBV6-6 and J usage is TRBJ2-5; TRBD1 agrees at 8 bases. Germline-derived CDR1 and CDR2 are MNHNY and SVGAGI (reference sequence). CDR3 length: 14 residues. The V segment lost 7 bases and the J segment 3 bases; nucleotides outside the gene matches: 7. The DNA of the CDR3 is TGTGCCAGCAACGACAGGGGCGGGGAAGAGACCCAGTACTTC. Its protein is CASNDRGGEETQYF.

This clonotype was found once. CDR3 amino acids: CASSTKACNQETQYF. DNA for the CDR3: TGTGCCAGCAGTACGAAAGCCTGCAACCAAGAGACCCAGTACTTC. The rearrangement uses TRBV7-8 and TRBJ2-5; D remains unclear. The germline V gene encodes CDR1 SGHVS and CDR2 FQNEAQ. The CDR3 contains 15 residues. Trimming shortened V by 6 bases and J by 0 bases, and 14 bases separated the two germline ends.

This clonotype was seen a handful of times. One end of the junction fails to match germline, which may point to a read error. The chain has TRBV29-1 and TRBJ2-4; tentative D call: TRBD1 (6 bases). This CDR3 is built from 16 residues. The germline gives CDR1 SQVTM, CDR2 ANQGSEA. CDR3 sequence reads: CNVEDSETGLVPFQYF. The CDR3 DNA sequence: TGCAACGTTGAAGATTCGGAGACAGGATTGGTACCTTTTCAGTACTTC.

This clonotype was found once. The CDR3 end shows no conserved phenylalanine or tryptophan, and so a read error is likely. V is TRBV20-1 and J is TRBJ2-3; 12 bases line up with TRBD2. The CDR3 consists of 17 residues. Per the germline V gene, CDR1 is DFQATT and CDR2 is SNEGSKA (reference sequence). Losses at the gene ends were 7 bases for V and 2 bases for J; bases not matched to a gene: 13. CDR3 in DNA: TGCAGTGTTAGGAGTCTAGCGGGAGGGGGGGCCACAGATACGCAGTATCTT. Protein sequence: CSVRSLAGGGATDTQYL.

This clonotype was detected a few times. CDR3 sequence reads: CSARGPTTVEKFF. The CDR3 DNA reads as TGCAGTGCTAGAGGTCCGACGACAGTAGAGAAGTTCTTC. The rearrangement links TRBV20-1 to TRBJ2-1, with D tentatively TRBD1 (5 bases). CDR3 size: 13 residues. With 1 base removed from V and 14 bases from J, the gap between germline ends came to 18 bases. In germline, CDR1 is DFQATT, CDR2 SNEGSKA (reference sequence).

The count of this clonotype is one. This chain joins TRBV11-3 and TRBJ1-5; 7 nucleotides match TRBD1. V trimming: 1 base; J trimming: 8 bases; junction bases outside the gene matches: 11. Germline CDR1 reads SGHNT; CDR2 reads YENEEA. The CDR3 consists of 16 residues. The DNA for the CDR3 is TGTGCCAGCAGCTTAGTCCGCAGGGGGACTAATAAGCCCCAGCATTTT. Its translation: CASSLVRRGTNKPQHF.

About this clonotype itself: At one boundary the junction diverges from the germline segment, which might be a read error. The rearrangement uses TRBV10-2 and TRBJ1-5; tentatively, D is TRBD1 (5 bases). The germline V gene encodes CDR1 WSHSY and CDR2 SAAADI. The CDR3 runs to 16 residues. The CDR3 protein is CASSDEGGEPSQPRYF. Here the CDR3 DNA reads TGCGCCAGCAGTGATGAGGGAGGGGAGCCAAGTCAGCCCCGGTATTTT.

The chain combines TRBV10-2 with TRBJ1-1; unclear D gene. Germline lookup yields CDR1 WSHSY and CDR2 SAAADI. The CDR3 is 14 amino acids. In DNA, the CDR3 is TGCGCTAGCCTCGGGAGGTCTCGGAACACTGAAGCTTTCTTT. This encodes CASLGRSRNTEAFF.

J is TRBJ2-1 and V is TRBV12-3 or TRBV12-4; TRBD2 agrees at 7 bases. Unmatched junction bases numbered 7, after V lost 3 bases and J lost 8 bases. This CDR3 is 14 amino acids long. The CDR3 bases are TGTGCCAGCAGTTTTGGCGGGGGAGTCCATGAGCAGTTCTTC. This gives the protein CASSFGGGVHEQFF.

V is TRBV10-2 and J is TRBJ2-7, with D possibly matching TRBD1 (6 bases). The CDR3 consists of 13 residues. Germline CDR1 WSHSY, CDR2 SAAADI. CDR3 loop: CGSSGGRGNEQYF. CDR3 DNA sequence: TGCGGTAGCAGTGGCGGCAGGGGCAACGAGCAGTACTTC.

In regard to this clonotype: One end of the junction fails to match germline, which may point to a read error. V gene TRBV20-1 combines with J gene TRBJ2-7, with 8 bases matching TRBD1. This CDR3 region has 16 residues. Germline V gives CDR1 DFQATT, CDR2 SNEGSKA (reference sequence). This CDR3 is CSARDGWDRLSYEQYF. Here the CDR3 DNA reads TGCAGTGCTAGAGACGGATGGGACAGGCTATCCTACGAGCAGTACTTT.

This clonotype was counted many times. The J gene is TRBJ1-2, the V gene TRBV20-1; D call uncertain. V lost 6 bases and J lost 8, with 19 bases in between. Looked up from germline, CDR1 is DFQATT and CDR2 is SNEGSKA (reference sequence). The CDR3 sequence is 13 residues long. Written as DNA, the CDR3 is TGCAGTGCCCCTGACTTCAAACCCTCAGGCTACACCTTC. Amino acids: CSAPDFKPSGYTF.

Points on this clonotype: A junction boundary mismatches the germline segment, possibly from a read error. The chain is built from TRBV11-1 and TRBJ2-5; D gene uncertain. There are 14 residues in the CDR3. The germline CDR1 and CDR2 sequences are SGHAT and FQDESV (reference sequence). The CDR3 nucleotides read TGTGCCAGCATCAAATACACGTACCAAGAGACCCGGTACTTC. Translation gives CASIKYTYQETRYF.

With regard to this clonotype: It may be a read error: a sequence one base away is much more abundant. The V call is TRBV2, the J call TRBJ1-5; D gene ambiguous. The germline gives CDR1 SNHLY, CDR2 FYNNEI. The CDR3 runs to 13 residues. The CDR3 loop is CASSGRPNQPHHF. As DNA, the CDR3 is TGTGCCAGCTCAGGCAGGCCGAATCAGCCCCATCATTTT. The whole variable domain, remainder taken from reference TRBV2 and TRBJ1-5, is EPEVTQTPSHQVTQMGQEVILRCVPISNHLYFYWYRQILGQKVEFLVSFYNNEISEKSEIFDDQFSVERPDGSNFTLKIRSTKLEDSAMYFCASSGRPNQPHHFGDGTRLSIL.

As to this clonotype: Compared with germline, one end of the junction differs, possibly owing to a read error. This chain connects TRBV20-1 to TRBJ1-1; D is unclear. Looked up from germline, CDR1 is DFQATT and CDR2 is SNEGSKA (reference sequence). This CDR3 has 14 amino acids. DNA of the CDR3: TGCAGTACTAGAAATCCGGGAGCAGGAACTGAAGCTTTCTTT. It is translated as CSTRNPGAGTEAFF.

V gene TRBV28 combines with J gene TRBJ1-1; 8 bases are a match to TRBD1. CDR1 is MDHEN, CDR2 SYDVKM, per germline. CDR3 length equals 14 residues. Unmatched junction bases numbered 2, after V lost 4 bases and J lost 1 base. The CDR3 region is CASSSDRGNTEAFF. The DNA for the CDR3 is TGTGCCAGCAGTTCCGACAGGGGGAACACTGAAGCTTTCTTT.